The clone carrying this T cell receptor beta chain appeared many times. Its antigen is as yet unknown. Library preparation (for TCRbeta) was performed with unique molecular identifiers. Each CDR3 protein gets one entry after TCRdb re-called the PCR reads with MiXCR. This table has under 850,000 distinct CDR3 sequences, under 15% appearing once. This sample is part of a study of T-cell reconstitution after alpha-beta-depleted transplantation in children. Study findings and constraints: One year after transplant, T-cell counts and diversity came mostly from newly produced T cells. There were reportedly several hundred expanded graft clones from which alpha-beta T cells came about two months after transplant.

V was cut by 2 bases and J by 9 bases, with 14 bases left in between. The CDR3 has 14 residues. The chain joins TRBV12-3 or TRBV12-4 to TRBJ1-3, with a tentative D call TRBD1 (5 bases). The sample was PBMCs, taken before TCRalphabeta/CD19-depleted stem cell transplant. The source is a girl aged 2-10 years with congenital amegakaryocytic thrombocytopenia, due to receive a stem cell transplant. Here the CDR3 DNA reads TGTGCCAGCAGTTTACCTGACCTGGGGCGCACCATATATTTT. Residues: CASSLPDLGRTIYF.